This passage covers 4 T cell receptor beta chains from one sample sequenced in a study of blood T cell repertoires in COVID-19. This table comes from immunoSEQ multiplex PCR, and its TCRdb copy is limited to in-frame clones, with some not included. The sample gives some 160,000 clones, roughly 85% of which show up once; 15% to 20% is in the top ten. The specimen was PBMCs or T cells enriched from blood (not recorded which). Receptors originate from a woman in her sixties or seventies in a cohort exposed to, infected with or recovered from COVID-19 (not recorded which).

The chain couples TRBV7-9 to TRBJ2-1; 10 bases agree with TRBD2. Germline CDR1 is SEHNR and CDR2 is FQNEAQ (reference sequence). The CDR3 has 16 residues. V dropped 6 bases and J dropped 3; count of bases not matched to a gene: 8. CDR3 sequence reads: CASSPLAGVFYNEQFF. CDR3 nucleotides: TGTGCCAGCAGTCCCCTAGCGGGGGTCTTCTACAATGAGCAGTTCTTC.

The chain employs TRBV24-1 and TRBJ2-3, with TRBD2 matching over 14 bases. Losses at the gene ends were 9 bases for V and 0 bases for J; bases not matched to a gene: 10. Germline lookup yields CDR1 KGHDR and CDR2 SFDVKD. This CDR3 contains 18 residues. Here the CDR3 DNA reads TGTGCCACCGCGGGACAAGGGACTAGCGGGGGAAGCACAGATACGCAGTATTTT. This sequence encodes CATAGQGTSGGSTDTQYF.

The chain joins TRBV6-5 to TRBJ2-7; 10 positions match TRBD2. The CDR3 loop spans 16 amino acids. V dropped 1 base and J dropped 7; count of bases not matched to a gene: 10. Per germline, CDR1 MNHEY and CDR2 SVGAGI. The CDR3 nucleotides read TGTGCCAGCAGTTACTTCGAAGCGGGAGGGCCTGGGGAGCAGTACTTC. This encodes CASSYFEAGGPGEQYF.

This clone was recorded a few times. This chain uses TRBV11-2 with TRBJ2-1; D is possibly TRBD2 (6 bases). Trimming pared 5 bases from V and 6 bases from J, leaving 14 bases between. The germline gives CDR1 SGHAT, CDR2 FQNNGV. This CDR3 comprises 14 residues. The CDR3 sequence: CASSPGGIRNEQFF. For the CDR3, the DNA is TGTGCCAGCAGCCCGGGCGGGATACGCAATGAGCAGTTCTTC.